This TCR beta chain was captured in a study of cytomegalovirus exposure and HLA in healthy donors. Study observations and caveats: As a later analysis revealed, most CMV-associated TCR beta chains appeared HLA-restricted. The study had only CMV serostatus as immune exposure information.

This CDR3 has 14 amino acids. In germline, CDR1 is MNHNS, CDR2 SASEGT. V lost 4 bases to trimming and J lost 2 bases; unmatched junction nucleotides: 3. Of note for this clone: What it binds is not known.

Both 60 Vbeta primers and 13 Jbeta primers went into the PCR. In the original workflow: Unique TCR beta chains totaled 65 million to 95 million in a later count, with roughly 11 million of them shared. TCRdb keeps only in-frame clones here, not all; method: immunoSEQ multiplex PCR. V and J calls and clone size are copied from that table; D and trimming were computed from the DNA. Of approximately 190,000 clones listed, about four fifths are singletons. Healthy bone marrow donors made up the donor group. The chain couples TRBV6-1 to TRBJ1-1, with 8 bases fitting TRBD1. The sequencing sample was made of PBMCs. The TCR was taken from a man aged 35 to 55 in good health and CMV-seropositive. The CDR3 is CASSGGTGNTEAFF. CDR3 sequence (DNA): TGTGCCAGCAGTGGGGGGACAGGAAACACTGAAGCTTTCTTT.